This T cell receptor (beta chain) stems from a study of blood T cell repertoires in COVID-19. TCRdb keeps only in-frame clones here, not all; method: immunoSEQ multiplex PCR. Of 15,000 to 20,000 clones listed, roughly 86% are singletons. V lost 4 bases and J lost 11, with 12 bases in between. The CDR3 length is 13 residues. The sequence derives from a man between 65 and 80 years old with acute or convalescent COVID-19. The sample comprised peripheral blood. This chain connects TRBV12-3 or TRBV12-4 to TRBJ1-6, with a weak D call TRBD1 (6 bases). The CDR3 nucleotides read TGTGCCAGCAGTTCCCAAGGGGGGGCACCCCTCCACTTT. Encoded protein: CASSSQGGAPLHF.